These T cell receptor beta chains were read from a single sample in a study of vaccination and CD4 T cells after COVID-19. These TCRs are of unknown antigen specificity. MiXCR was run by TCRdb on the PCR reads, yielding one entry per CDR3 protein. The table shows some 14,000 distinct CDR3 sequences, with roughly 58% occurring only once. The sequenced sample was cultured CD4+ T cells from blood, obtained after SARS-CoV-2 vaccination. The source is a human donor with COVID-19. Both conserved end residues are part of each CDR3. Fields, in order: J gene, D gene, clone size, V gene, CDR3 DNA, CDR3 protein. The D gene is left open where the match is weak. Rows give clone size only sometimes, using once, few, many, or a class for an expanded clone.

J gene: TRBJ2-2; D gene: TRBD2; clone size: once; V gene: TRBV7-3; CDR3 DNA: TGTGCCAGCAGCGCCACTAGCGGGGGACCCACCGGGGAGCTGTTTTTT; CDR3 protein: CASSATSGGPTGELFF
J gene: TRBJ1-2; D gene: TRBD1; clone size: NA; V gene: TRBV25-1; CDR3 DNA: TGTGCCAGCAGAGGGGGCCGGGACAGGGAAGAGGGATCGGTAGTATTCTATGGCTACACCTTC; CDR3 protein: CASRGGRDREEGSVVFYGYTF
J gene: TRBJ2-3; D gene: NA; clone size: NA; V gene: TRBV6-1; CDR3 DNA: TGTGCCAGCGCCACGAGCACAGATACGCAGTATTTT; CDR3 protein: CASATSTDTQYF
J gene: TRBJ1-6; D gene: NA; clone size: NA; V gene: TRBV20-1; CDR3 DNA: TGCAGTGCTAGAATTCCGGGGGGTGCTTCACCCCTCCACTTT; CDR3 protein: CSARIPGGASPLHF
J gene: TRBJ2-3; D gene: TRBD2; clone size: NA; V gene: TRBV9; CDR3 DNA: TGTGCCAGCAGCGTTGGACTAGCTGGCACCGATACGCAGTATTTT; CDR3 protein: CASSVGLAGTDTQYF
J gene: TRBJ1-5; D gene: NA; clone size: NA; V gene: TRBV6-4; CDR3 DNA: TGTGCCAGCAGTGAGTCAGGGGGCAATCAGCCCCAGCATTTT; CDR3 protein: CASSESGGNQPQHF
J gene: TRBJ2-2; D gene: NA; clone size: few; V gene: TRBV20-1; CDR3 DNA: TGCAGTGCTAGAGATTTCTGGGGGGCGTCCGGGGAGCTGTTTTTT; CDR3 protein: CSARDFWGASGELFF
J gene: TRBJ2-3; D gene: TRBD2; clone size: NA; V gene: TRBV20-1; CDR3 DNA: TGCAGTGCTAGAGGGACTAGCGGGGGGACTAGCACAGATACGCAGTATTTT; CDR3 protein: CSARGTSGGTSTDTQYF
J gene: TRBJ1-2; D gene: TRBD1; clone size: few; V gene: TRBV7-2; CDR3 DNA: TGTGCCAGCAGCTTAGCCCACTCGACAGGGCATATTTATGGCTACACCTTC; CDR3 protein: CASSLAHSTGHIYGYTF
J gene: TRBJ2-1; D gene: NA; clone size: few; V gene: TRBV6-4; CDR3 DNA: TGTGCCAGCAGTGCCGGGGTCTACAATGAGCAGTTCTTC; CDR3 protein: CASSAGVYNEQFF
J gene: TRBJ1-1; D gene: NA; clone size: few; V gene: TRBV2; CDR3 DNA: TGTGCCAGCAGTGCAGTGACTGAAGCTTTCTTT; CDR3 protein: CASSAVTEAFF
J gene: TRBJ1-2; D gene: TRBD1; clone size: few; V gene: TRBV6-1; CDR3 DNA: TGTGCCAGCACCGGGACAGACTATGGCTACACCTTC; CDR3 protein: CASTGTDYGYTF
J gene: TRBJ1-5; D gene: NA; clone size: NA; V gene: TRBV20-1; CDR3 DNA: TGCAGTGCTACCCAGGGAATCCATCAGCCCCAGCATTTT; CDR3 protein: CSATQGIHQPQHF
J gene: TRBJ1-2; D gene: NA; clone size: NA; V gene: TRBV11-3; CDR3 DNA: TGTGCCAGCAGCTTATACCCGGGACACGGGTATGGCTACACCTTC; CDR3 protein: CASSLYPGHGYGYTF
J gene: TRBJ1-5; D gene: TRBD1; clone size: few; V gene: TRBV20-1; CDR3 DNA: TGCAGTGCCTCGACAGGGAGCGGCAATCAGCCCCAGCATTTT; CDR3 protein: CSASTGSGNQPQHF
J gene: TRBJ1-1; D gene: NA; clone size: NA; V gene: TRBV2; CDR3 DNA: TGTGCCAGCCAATCGGGGACAATGAACACTGAAGCTTTCTTT; CDR3 protein: CASQSGTMNTEAFF
J gene: TRBJ1-1; D gene: NA; clone size: NA; V gene: TRBV11-2; CDR3 DNA: TGTGCCAGCAAAACTCCCGGGAGCACTGAAGCTTTCTTT; CDR3 protein: CASKTPGSTEAFF
J gene: TRBJ2-7; D gene: NA; clone size: NA; V gene: TRBV6-1; CDR3 DNA: TGTGCCAGCAGTGAAGGCGGCCCCAATCTCTACGAGCAGTACTTC; CDR3 protein: CASSEGGPNLYEQYF
J gene: TRBJ2-7; D gene: NA; clone size: once; V gene: TRBV11-3; CDR3 DNA: TGTGCCAGCAAGGCAGGGGCCTACGAGCAGTACTTC; CDR3 protein: CASKAGAYEQYF
J gene: TRBJ1-5; D gene: NA; clone size: NA; V gene: TRBV15; CDR3 DNA: TGTGCCACCAGCAGACCCGAGAGGGTGGATCGGCCCCAGCATTTT; CDR3 protein: CATSRPERVDRPQHF
J gene: TRBJ1-6; D gene: NA; clone size: NA; V gene: TRBV7-8; CDR3 DNA: TGTGCCAGCAGCAAGCAGGGCTTAAATAATTCACCCCTCCACTTT; CDR3 protein: CASSKQGLNNSPLHF
J gene: TRBJ1-1; D gene: TRBD1; clone size: NA; V gene: TRBV2; CDR3 DNA: TGTGCCAGCAGCGAGGACAGGTTTGAAGCTTTCTTT; CDR3 protein: CASSEDRFEAFF
J gene: TRBJ2-7; D gene: NA; clone size: NA; V gene: TRBV7-9; CDR3 DNA: TGTGCCAGCAGCTTAGGGTCAGGTCGGACGGACGAGCAGTACTTC; CDR3 protein: CASSLGSGRTDEQYF
J gene: TRBJ1-1; D gene: NA; clone size: NA; V gene: TRBV30; CDR3 DNA: TGTGCCTGGGCTGACAACTTGTTCACTGAAGCTTTCTTT; CDR3 protein: CAWADNLFTEAFF
J gene: TRBJ1-6; D gene: NA; clone size: NA; V gene: TRBV5-1; CDR3 DNA: TGCGCCAGCAGCTTGGACGGAGATTTGTCACCCCTCCACTTT; CDR3 protein: CASSLDGDLSPLHF
J gene: TRBJ1-6; D gene: NA; clone size: NA; V gene: TRBV23-1; CDR3 DNA: TGCGCCAGCACCCCGGGACTGTGGAATTCACCCCTCCACTTT; CDR3 protein: CASTPGLWNSPLHF
J gene: TRBJ1-1; D gene: NA; clone size: once; V gene: TRBV4-3; CDR3 DNA: TGCGCCAGCAGCCAAGATGGTGGGACGACGGGTGAAGCTTTCTTT; CDR3 protein: CASSQDGGTTGEAFF
J gene: TRBJ2-1; D gene: TRBD1; clone size: NA; V gene: TRBV12-3/TRBV12-4; CDR3 DNA: TGTGCCAACCGACAGGGCGGATTTAATGAGCAGTTCTTC; CDR3 protein: CANRQGGFNEQFF
J gene: TRBJ2-5; D gene: NA; clone size: NA; V gene: TRBV6-1; CDR3 DNA: TGTGCCAGCAGTCCCTACTCCGCAAAAGAGACCCAGTACTTC; CDR3 protein: CASSPYSAKETQYF
J gene: TRBJ2-7; D gene: NA; clone size: NA; V gene: TRBV9; CDR3 DNA: TGTGCCAGCAGCCCCAATCAAAACAGGGGAGGCGAGCAGTACTTC; CDR3 protein: CASSPNQNRGGEQYF
J gene: TRBJ1-1; D gene: NA; clone size: few; V gene: TRBV7-9; CDR3 DNA: TGTGCCAGCGAGACCCGGGTGAACACTGAAGCTTTCTTT; CDR3 protein: CASETRVNTEAFF
J gene: TRBJ2-3; D gene: TRBD2; clone size: NA; V gene: TRBV6-2/TRBV6-3; CDR3 DNA: TGTGCCAGCAGTTATGCAGGGCTAGCGGGGGCAGATACGCAGTATTTT; CDR3 protein: CASSYAGLAGADTQYF
J gene: TRBJ1-5; D gene: NA; clone size: once; V gene: TRBV20-1; CDR3 DNA: TGCAGCGCCGCGGGGCAGGGGCAGCCCCAGCATTTT; CDR3 protein: CSAAGQGQPQHF
J gene: TRBJ2-5; D gene: TRBD2; clone size: NA; V gene: TRBV12-3/TRBV12-4; CDR3 DNA: TGTGCCAGCAGTACTAGCGGGGGGTTTTGGGAGACCCAGTACTTC; CDR3 protein: CASSTSGGFWETQYF
J gene: TRBJ1-5; D gene: NA; clone size: NA; V gene: TRBV30; CDR3 DNA: TGTGCCTGGAGTGGAGGGCAAAATCAGCCCCAGCATTTT; CDR3 protein: CAWSGGQNQPQHF
J gene: TRBJ2-7; D gene: TRBD2; clone size: NA; V gene: TRBV20-1; CDR3 DNA: TGCAGTGCGAGCTCAACCGGGACTAGCGGGGGGCTCCGTTACGAGCAGTACTTC; CDR3 protein: CSASSTGTSGGLRYEQYF
J gene: TRBJ2-5; D gene: NA; clone size: few; V gene: TRBV10-1; CDR3 DNA: TGCGCCAGCAGTGAGGGGGCCGGGGAGACCCAGTACTTC; CDR3 protein: CASSEGAGETQYF
J gene: TRBJ1-2; D gene: TRBD1; clone size: NA; V gene: TRBV7-6; CDR3 DNA: TGTGCCAGCAGCTTAGGGACAGGGGCCTCAGTTGGTGGCTACACCTTC; CDR3 protein: CASSLGTGASVGGYTF
J gene: TRBJ2-7; D gene: TRBD2; clone size: few; V gene: TRBV6-1; CDR3 DNA: TGTGCCAGCAGTGCGGTAGCGGGGGGCCATCTCGAGCAGTACTTC; CDR3 protein: CASSAVAGGHLEQYF
J gene: TRBJ2-5; D gene: NA; clone size: NA; V gene: TRBV7-9; CDR3 DNA: TGTGCCAGCACCCCCGTTGACGGGTCAGAGACCCAGTACTTC; CDR3 protein: CASTPVDGSETQYF
J gene: TRBJ2-7; D gene: TRBD1; clone size: few; V gene: TRBV27; CDR3 DNA: TGTGCCAGCAGTCGCAACCCGGGACAGGGAAACTACGAGCAGTACTTC; CDR3 protein: CASSRNPGQGNYEQYF
J gene: TRBJ2-7; D gene: NA; clone size: NA; V gene: TRBV24-1; CDR3 DNA: TGTGCCACCAGTGATCCGGACATCCCCTACGAGCAGTACTTC; CDR3 protein: CATSDPDIPYEQYF
J gene: TRBJ2-3; D gene: TRBD2; clone size: NA; V gene: TRBV6-1; CDR3 DNA: TGTGCCCAAGCGGGGGGGAACCCCCGACGCACAGATACGCAGTATTTT; CDR3 protein: CAQAGGNPRRTDTQYF
J gene: TRBJ2-5; D gene: TRBD1; clone size: few; V gene: TRBV7-6; CDR3 DNA: TGTGCCAGCAGCTTAGTGGCCAGGGGGCCGCAAGAGACCCAGTACTTC; CDR3 protein: CASSLVARGPQETQYF
J gene: TRBJ1-1; D gene: NA; clone size: NA; V gene: TRBV20-1; CDR3 DNA: TGCAGTGCTAGAGCTGCGGGAAGACCGGGGAACACTGAAGCTTTCTTT; CDR3 protein: CSARAAGRPGNTEAFF
J gene: TRBJ2-5; D gene: NA; clone size: few; V gene: TRBV7-8; CDR3 DNA: TGTGCCATCAATGAAGAGACCCAGTACTTC; CDR3 protein: CAINEETQYF
J gene: TRBJ2-1; D gene: TRBD1; clone size: NA; V gene: TRBV7-4; CDR3 DNA: TGTGCCAGCAGCTTAGTTTGGGACAGGAGGAACAATGAGCAGTTCTTC; CDR3 protein: CASSLVWDRRNNEQFF
J gene: TRBJ2-3; D gene: TRBD2; clone size: NA; V gene: TRBV7-2; CDR3 DNA: TGTGCCAGCAGCGGACTAGCGGGGGGCCCTACGCAGTATTTT; CDR3 protein: CASSGLAGGPTQYF
J gene: TRBJ2-7; D gene: NA; clone size: NA; V gene: TRBV12-3/TRBV12-4; CDR3 DNA: TGTGCCAGCAGTTTTCGGGGCGAGCAGTACTTC; CDR3 protein: CASSFRGEQYF
J gene: TRBJ1-5; D gene: TRBD1; clone size: NA; V gene: TRBV11-2; CDR3 DNA: TGTGCCAGCAGCTCAGGGACAGTGGGGAGTCAGCCCCAGCATTTT; CDR3 protein: CASSSGTVGSQPQHF